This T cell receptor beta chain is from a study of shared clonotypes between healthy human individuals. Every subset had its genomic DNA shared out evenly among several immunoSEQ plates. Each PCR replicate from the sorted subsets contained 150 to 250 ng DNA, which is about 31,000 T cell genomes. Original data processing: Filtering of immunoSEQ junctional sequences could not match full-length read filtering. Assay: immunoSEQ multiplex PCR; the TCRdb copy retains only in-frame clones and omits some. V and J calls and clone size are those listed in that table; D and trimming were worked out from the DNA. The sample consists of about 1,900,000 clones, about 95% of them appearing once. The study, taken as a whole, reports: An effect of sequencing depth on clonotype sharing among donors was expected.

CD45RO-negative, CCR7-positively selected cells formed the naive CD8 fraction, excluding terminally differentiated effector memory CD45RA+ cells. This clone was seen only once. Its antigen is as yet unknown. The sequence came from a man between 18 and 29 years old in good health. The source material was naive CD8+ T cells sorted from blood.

The CDR3 bases are TGCGCCAGCAGCCCAGCGGGAGTCCCCTACGAGCAGTACTTC. It yields the protein CASSPAGVPYEQYF. This chain joins TRBV4-1 and TRBJ2-7; TRBD2 agrees at 8 bases. Germline CDR1 and CDR2: MGHRA and YSYEKL. This CDR3 comprises 14 residues. The ends lost 4 bases at V and 2 bases at J; junction bases unmatched: 4.